Here is one T cell receptor (beta chain) with its context. One entry per CDR3 protein, called by TCRdb with MiXCR from the reads. The sample lists 80,000 to 100,000 distinct CDR3 sequences, roughly a third seen once, with 2.2% in the top ten. V was clipped by 5 bases and J by 9 bases, with 11 bases between them. Germline lookup yields CDR1 PRHDT and CDR2 FYEKMQ (reference sequence). This CDR3 has 12 amino acids. The sample is drawn from a study of type 1 regulatory T cells. The clonotype comes from a human donor in good health. The V and J genes are TRBV13 and TRBJ1-5; D call uncertain. What was sequenced was CD4+ T cells, either the whole sample or a sorted fraction (not recorded which). The chain's CDR3 is CASSLGQRPQHF. CDR3 in DNA: TGTGCCAGCAGCCTTGGGCAGCGGCCCCAGCATTTT.